Presented here are 14 T cell receptor beta chains from one specimen sequenced in a study of T cells in Graves' hyperthyroidism and ophthalmopathy. TCR beta CDR3 regions were amplified from RNA. The study used the HTBI primer set for a first-round RT-PCR of the TCR CDR3. TCRdb ran MiXCR on the multiplex PCR reads and lists one entry per CDR3 protein. Here the sample spans fewer than 900,000 distinct CDR3 sequences, approximately 19% being singletons. The specimen sequenced was blood. The origin of the receptors is a woman aged 50 to 65 with Graves' hyperthyroidism that later progressed to Graves' ophthalmopathy.

In this sample, this clonotype turned up many times. The chain is built from TRBV20-1 and TRBJ2-3; D remains ambiguous. V was cut by 8 bases and J by 2 bases, with 17 bases left in between. The germline CDR1 and CDR2 sequences are DFQATT and SNEGSKA (reference sequence). The CDR3 loop spans 14 amino acids. The CDR3 sequence is CSTTGRYDTDTQYF. CDR3 nucleotides: TGCAGTACGACCGGACGGTACGACACAGATACGCAGTATTTT.

This clonotype was recorded many times. The DNA of the CDR3 is TGTGCCAGCAGCCAATCGGTAGCTGCCCATGAGCAGTTCTTC. Protein: CASSQSVAAHEQFF. This chain connects TRBV3-1 to TRBJ2-1; D gene unclear. From germline, CDR1 is LGHDT and CDR2 YNNKEL (reference sequence). The CDR3 has 14 residues. Trimming took off 2 bases at V and 8 bases at J, with 13 bases between the two ends.

In its sample, this clonotype was seen many times. V is TRBV20-1 and J is TRBJ2-7; a weak D match, TRBD1 (5 bases). V was clipped by 1 base and J by 2 bases, with 15 bases between them. Germline CDR1 DFQATT, CDR2 SNEGSKA (reference sequence). This CDR3 region has 15 residues. The CDR3 sequence: CSARAVRTGPYEQYF. In nucleotides, the CDR3 is TGCAGTGCTAGAGCTGTGCGAACAGGCCCCTACGAGCAGTACTTC.

Many counts were recorded for this clonotype. The chain is built from TRBV6-2 or TRBV6-3 and TRBJ1-2; TRBD1 agrees at 9 bases. The CDR3 extends over 15 amino acids. V trimming: 5 bases; J trimming: 2 bases; junction bases outside the gene matches: 6. Germline V gene data show CDR1 as MNHEY and CDR2 as SVGEGT. The CDR3: CASSPSGTGNYGYTF. The CDR3 DNA reads TGTGCCAGCAGTCCTTCCGGGACAGGGAACTATGGCTACACCTTC.

The V and J genes are TRBV7-9 and TRBJ1-2, with 8 positions matching TRBD1. The CDR3 loop spans 15 amino acids. V shed 5 bases, J shed 7 bases, and the junction held 12 bases outside the gene matches. Germline V CDR1 and CDR2: SEHNR, FQNEAQ (reference sequence). Here the CDR3 reads CASSTQGARYGGYTF. CDR3 nucleotides: TGTGCCAGCAGCACCCAGGGGGCGCGTTATGGTGGCTACACCTTC. Supplemented by reference TRBV7-9 and TRBJ1-2, the full variable domain reads DTGVSQNPRHKITKRGQNVTFRCDPISEHNRLYWYRQTLGQGPEFLTYFQNEAQLEKSRLLSDRFSAERPKGSFSTLEIQRTEQGDSAMYLCASSTQGARYGGYTFGSGTRLTVV.

A few counts support this clonotype. The CDR3: CASSILLGPRTEAFF. In nucleotides, the CDR3 is TGTGCCAGTAGTATACTACTAGGTCCGCGGACTGAAGCTTTCTTT. V gene TRBV19 combines with J gene TRBJ1-1; unclear D gene. Trimming left V 2 bases short and J 5 bases short, with 15 bases between. The CDR3 runs 15 residues. In germline, CDR1 is LNHDA, CDR2 SQIVND (reference sequence).

This clonotype was detected many times. The chain recombines TRBV3-1 with TRBJ2-3, with 8 nucleotides matching TRBD1. The CDR3 is 16 amino acids. Germline V gene sequence: CDR1 LGHDT, CDR2 YNNKEL (reference sequence). V lost 1 base to trimming and J lost 5 bases; unmatched junction nucleotides: 8. The CDR3 is CASSQVYEQGEDTQYF. The CDR3 region has the DNA TGTGCCAGCAGCCAAGTGTATGAACAGGGGGAAGATACGCAGTATTTT.

With regard to this clonotype: Given the absence of the conserved phenylalanine or tryptophan at the CDR3 end, a read error is likely. The CDR3 DNA reads as TGTGCCAGCAGCCAAGAAGTAACGGACACTGAAGCTTTCTCT. Its protein is CASSQEVTDTEAFS. This chain links TRBV14 with TRBJ1-1; D not certain. The CDR3 length is 14 residues. V dropped 0 bases and J dropped 3 bases, with 8 bases sitting between them. Per the germline V gene, CDR1 is SGHDN and CDR2 is FVKESK.

The chain recombines TRBV6-1 with TRBJ1-2; 8 positions agree with TRBD1. This CDR3 has 12 amino acids. The germline V gene has CDR1 MNHNS and CDR2 SASEGT. V shed 6 bases, J shed 7 bases, and the junction held 4 bases outside the gene matches. CDR3 in DNA: TGTGCCAGCAGCCCAGGGACAGGTGGCTACACCTTC. Its protein product is CASSPGTGGYTF.

The sample holds many counts of this clonotype. The V gene is TRBV12-3 or TRBV12-4, the J gene TRBJ2-3, with 9 positions matching TRBD2. The CDR3 length is 16 residues. Trimming removed 5 bases from V and 2 bases from J; junction bases left unmatched: 8. The DNA for the CDR3 is TGTGCCAGCAGTCCGATGAGCGGGGGGATCACAGATACGCAGTATTTT. This codes for CASSPMSGGITDTQYF.

This clonotype was counted ten times or more. This chain links TRBV20-1 with TRBJ2-1; TRBD2 agrees at 9 bases. Trimming took 2 bases from V and 7 from J; bases not matched to a gene: 6. Germline CDR1 reads DFQATT; CDR2 reads SNEGSKA (reference sequence). The CDR3 runs to 14 residues. CDR3 protein: CSARRAGGANEQFF. The DNA of the CDR3 is TGCAGTGCTAGAAGGGCGGGGGGGGCAAATGAGCAGTTCTTC.

The table lists this clonotype with many counts. V and J are TRBV20-1 and TRBJ2-5; unclear D gene. The CDR3 is 15 residues long. V dropped 3 bases and J dropped 3 bases, with 17 bases sitting between them. The germline V gene encodes CDR1 DFQATT and CDR2 SNEGSKA (reference sequence). This CDR3 reads CSASQARIWEETQYF. Here the CDR3 DNA reads TGCAGTGCTAGTCAGGCCCGGATTTGGGAAGAGACCCAGTACTTC.

In regard to this clonotype: This may be a read error: a much more frequent sequence differs by one nucleotide. This sequence joins TRBV27 and TRBJ2-1; D possibly corresponds to TRBD2 (5 bases). Germline CDR1 MNHEY, CDR2 SMNVEV (reference sequence). The CDR3 has 16 residues. With 2 bases removed from V and 7 bases from J, the gap between germline ends came to 18 bases. In DNA form, the CDR3 reads TGTGCCAGCAGTTTAACCCTCACGGGGATGGTAAATGAGCAGTTCTTC. The encoded protein is CASSLTLTGMVNEQFF.

This chain links TRBV14 with TRBJ1-1; TRBD1 agrees at 9 bases. The germline V gene encodes CDR1 SGHDN and CDR2 FVKESK. The CDR3 length is 15 residues. V shed 1 base, J shed 5 bases, and the junction held 5 bases outside the gene matches. In nucleotides, the CDR3 is TGTGCCAGCAGCCAAGTTAGGACAGGGGATACTGAAGCTTTCTTT. Its protein is CASSQVRTGDTEAFF.